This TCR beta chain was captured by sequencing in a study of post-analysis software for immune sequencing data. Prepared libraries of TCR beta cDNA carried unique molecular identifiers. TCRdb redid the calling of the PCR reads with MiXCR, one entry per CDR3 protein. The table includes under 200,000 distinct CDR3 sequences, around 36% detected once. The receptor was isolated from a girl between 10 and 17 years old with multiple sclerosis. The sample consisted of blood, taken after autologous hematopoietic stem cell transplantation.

The CDR3 loop reads CASSPDGFYGYTF. The CDR3 DNA follows: TGTGCCAGCAGTCCGGACGGTTTCTATGGCTACACCTTC. The chain joins TRBV6-5 to TRBJ1-2; D gene uncertain. This CDR3 has 13 amino acids. CDR1 and CDR2 from the germline V gene are MNHEY and SVGAGI. Trimming left V 5 bases short and J 4 bases short, with 11 bases between.